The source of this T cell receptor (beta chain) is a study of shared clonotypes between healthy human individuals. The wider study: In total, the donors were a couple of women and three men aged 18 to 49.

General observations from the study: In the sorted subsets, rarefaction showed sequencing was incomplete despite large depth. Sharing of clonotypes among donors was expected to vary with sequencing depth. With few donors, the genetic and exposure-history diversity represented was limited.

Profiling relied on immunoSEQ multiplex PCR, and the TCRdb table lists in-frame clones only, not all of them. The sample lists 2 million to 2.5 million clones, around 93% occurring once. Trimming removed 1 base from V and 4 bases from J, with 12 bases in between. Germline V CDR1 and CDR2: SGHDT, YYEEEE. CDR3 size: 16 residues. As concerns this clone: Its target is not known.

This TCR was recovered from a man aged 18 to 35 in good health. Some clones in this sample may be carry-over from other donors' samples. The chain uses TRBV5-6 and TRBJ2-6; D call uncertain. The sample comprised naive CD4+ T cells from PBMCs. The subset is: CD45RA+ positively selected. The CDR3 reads CASSLYISTGANVLTF. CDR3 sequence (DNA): TGTGCCAGCAGCTTGTATATCAGTACCGGGGCCAACGTCCTGACTTTC.